The clone carrying this T cell receptor (beta chain) was detected ten times or more. The CDR3 consists of 15 residues. Trimming shortened V by 6 bases and J by 0 bases, and 12 bases separated the two germline ends. Germline V gives CDR1 SEHNR, CDR2 FQNEAQ (reference sequence). These data come from a study of spatial heterogeneity in lung cancer. Time point: sample taken at primary tumor resection. Without sorting, whole RNA was sequenced from tumor, nontumor lung or frozen PBMC. TCRdb recomputed calls from the 5' RACE reads with MiXCR, one row per CDR3 protein. This table holds roughly 91,000 distinct CDR3 sequences, under 25% found once.

Sample: PBMCs, taken at surgery. V and J are TRBV7-9 and TRBJ1-3, with D maybe TRBD1 (6 bases). The sequence came from a male donor with early-stage non-small cell lung cancer. The CDR3, as DNA: TGTGCCAGCAGTTCAGGGGCCAGCTCTGGAAACACCATATATTTT. Translating gives CASSSGASSGNTIYF.